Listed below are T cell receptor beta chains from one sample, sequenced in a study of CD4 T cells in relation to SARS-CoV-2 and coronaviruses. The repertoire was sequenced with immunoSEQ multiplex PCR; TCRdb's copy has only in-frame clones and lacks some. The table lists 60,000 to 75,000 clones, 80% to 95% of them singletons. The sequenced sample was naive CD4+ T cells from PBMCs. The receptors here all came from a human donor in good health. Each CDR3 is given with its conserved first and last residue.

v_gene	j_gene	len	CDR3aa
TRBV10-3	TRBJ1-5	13	CAIRGGTNQPQHF
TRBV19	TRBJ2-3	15	CASSARALSTDTQYF
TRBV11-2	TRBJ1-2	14	CASSLSWGADGYTF
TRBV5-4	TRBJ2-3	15	CASSVGQSSTDTQYF
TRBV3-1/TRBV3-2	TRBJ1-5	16	CASSQDATGNNQPQHF
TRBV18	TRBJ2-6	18	CASSPPGQARSGANVLTF
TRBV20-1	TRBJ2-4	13	CSASAGSVNIQYF
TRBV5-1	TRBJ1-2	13	CASSLVGGVGYTF
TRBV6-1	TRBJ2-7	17	CASSESGQGTLTYEQYF
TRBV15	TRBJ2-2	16	CATSPWGGSNTGELFF
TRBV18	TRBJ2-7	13	CASSGADSYEQYF
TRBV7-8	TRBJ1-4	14	CASSLTWVHEKLFF
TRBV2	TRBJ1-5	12	CASKTQGQPQHF
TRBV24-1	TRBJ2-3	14	CATADQPSTDTQYF
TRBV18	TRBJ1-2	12	CASSPGAHGYTF
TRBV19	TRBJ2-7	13	CASSIDRGYEQYF
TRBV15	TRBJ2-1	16	CATSSRDLPGGSEQFF
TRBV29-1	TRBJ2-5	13	CSALSGRGETQYF
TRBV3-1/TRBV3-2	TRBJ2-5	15	CASSQDWAVQETQYF
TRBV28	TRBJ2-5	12	CASSLAQETQYF
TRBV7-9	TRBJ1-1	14	CASRPTGENTEAFF
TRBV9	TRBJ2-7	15	CASSEGTSGAYEQYF